This passage covers 12 T cell receptor beta chains from one sample sequenced in a study of blood T cell repertoires in COVID-19 (dated by TCRdb to the early 2020s). Library prep was done by the immunoSEQ multiplex PCR assay. In its TCRdb copy, this immuneACCESS table keeps in-frame sequences only and misses some clones. Where compared with another copy, unresolved V genes explain less than half of these, and the others have no known cause. In all, the sample holds about 130,000 clones, and over 60% of those were seen once. The ten largest clones represent 1.5% to 2% of the sample. Sample: peripheral blood. The source of these receptors is a woman in her 70s with acute or convalescent COVID-19.

This clone was recorded once. This chain connects TRBV5-1 to TRBJ1-1, with 9 bases aligning to TRBD1. This CDR3 spans 18 amino acids. The trim removed 2 bases at V and 0 bases at J, leaving 11 bases unmatched. CDR1 and CDR2 from the germline V gene are SGHRS and YFSETQ. In nucleotides, the CDR3 is TGCGCCAGCAGCTTCCGAATAAGGGACAGGGTTCTGAACACTGAAGCTTTCTTT. Encoded protein: CASSFRIRDRVLNTEAFF.

This chain connects TRBV27 to TRBJ2-3; 9 bases are a match to TRBD2. V lost 2 bases and J lost 0; bases outside the gene matches: 12. The CDR3 covers 19 residues. Per the germline V gene, CDR1 is MNHEY and CDR2 is SMNVEV (reference sequence). The CDR3 DNA is TGTGCCAGCAGTTTAGGAAGTCTAGCGGGAATTACTAGCACAGATACGCAGTATTTT. It codes for CASSLGSLAGITSTDTQYF.

The rearrangement uses TRBV1 and TRBJ2-7; TRBD2 reflects the table's D call only, with no check against the DNA. TRBV1 is annotated as a pseudogene. The CDR3 covers 16 residues. The CDR3 DNA is TGCACCAGCAGCCAAGACCTTCTAGCGGGGATCTACGAGCAGTACTTC. Protein: CTSSQDLLAGIYEQYF.

At least ten counts were recorded for this clone. The rearrangement joins TRBV7-9 to TRBJ2-5; D uncertain. Germline loops: CDR1 SEHNR, CDR2 FQNEAQ (reference sequence). Trimming removed 5 bases at V and 5 bases at J, with 12 bases between. The CDR3 covers 13 residues. CDR3 loop: CASSTHSRETQYF. CDR3 bases: TGTGCCAGCAGCACCCATAGCCGGGAGACCCAGTACTTC.

V gene TRBV18 combines with J gene TRBJ2-3, with D possibly matching TRBD1 (5 bases). The CDR3 totals 14 residues. V lost 3 bases to trimming and J lost 7 bases, with 14 bases between them. In germline, CDR1 is KGHSH, CDR2 LQKENI. CDR3 sequence: CASSPEGAGHTQYF. Written as DNA, the CDR3 is TGTGCCAGCTCACCTGAAGGGGCCGGGCATACGCAGTATTTT.

This chain links TRBV9 with TRBJ2-7, with unresolved D. V shed 0 bases and J shed 5 bases, with 9 bases lying between them. This CDR3 is 13 amino acids long. Per the germline V gene, CDR1 is SGDLS and CDR2 is YYNGEE. The CDR3 DNA reads TGTGCCAGCAGCGTAGCCCCCGCGGACGAGCAGTACTTC. Translating gives CASSVAPADEQYF.

J is TRBJ1-3 and V is TRBV6-6, with 8 bases aligning to TRBD1. The germline V gene encodes CDR1 MNHNY and CDR2 SVGAGI (reference sequence). Trimming at V came to 5 bases and at J to 0 bases, leaving 9 bases not matched to a gene. The CDR3 runs 17 residues. CDR3 in DNA: TGTGCCAGCAGTCGAAAGACAGGGGCCATCTCTGGAAACACCATATATTTT. This gives the protein CASSRKTGAISGNTIYF.

The chain carries TRBV19 and TRBJ2-7, with 11 bases matching TRBD2. In germline, CDR1 is LNHDA, CDR2 SQIVND (reference sequence). V shed 7 bases and J 6 bases; nucleotides not matched to a gene: 11. The CDR3 is 15 residues long. The CDR3 region has the DNA TGTGCCAGTAAGGGAGTAGCGGGAGGGCCCGGCGAGCAGTACTTC. Protein: CASKGVAGGPGEQYF. The full variable domain, rest sourced from reference TRBV19 and TRBJ2-7, is DGGITQSPKYLFRKEGQNVTLSCEQNLNHDAMYWYRQDPGQGLRLIYYSQIVNDFQKGDIAEGYSVSREKKESFPLTVTSAQKNPTAFYLCASKGVAGGPGEQYFGPGTRLTVT.

V is TRBV7-2 and J is TRBJ2-1; tentative D call: TRBD2 (6 bases). The germline V gene encodes CDR1 SGHTA and CDR2 FQGNSA. Trimming stripped 2 bases from V and 5 bases from J, with 16 bases between. The CDR3 contains 16 residues. CDR3 nucleotides: TGTGCCAGCAGCTTATTTGATAGCGGCCCCGACAATGAGCAGTTCTTC. Protein product: CASSLFDSGPDNEQFF.

The J gene is TRBJ2-1, the V gene TRBV6-6, with a tentative D call TRBD2 (5 bases). Looked up from germline, CDR1 is MNHNY and CDR2 is SVGAGI (reference sequence). Trimming removed 0 bases at V and 8 bases at J, with 8 bases between. The CDR3 runs 13 residues. The CDR3 DNA reads as TGTGCCAGCAGTTACTCGAAAGCGGATGAGCAGTTCTTC. Residues: CASSYSKADEQFF.

CDR3 protein: CASSSNREKLFF. For the CDR3, the DNA is TGTGCCAGCAGCTCTAATCGAGAAAAACTGTTTTTT. The chain uses TRBV28 and TRBJ1-4; D not resolved. The V end was cut by 6 bases, the J end by 8 bases, with 10 bases between. The germline V gene encodes CDR1 MDHEN and CDR2 SYDVKM. The CDR3 is 12 amino acids.

The rearrangement uses TRBV6-2 or TRBV6-3 and TRBJ2-3; TRBD2 matches 9 bases. This CDR3 comprises 12 residues. Trimming at V came to 2 bases and at J to 14 bases, leaving 5 bases not matched to a gene. Germline CDR1 MNHEY, CDR2 SVGEGT. This CDR3 is CASSYGASGAYF. CDR3 DNA sequence: TGTGCCAGCAGTTACGGGGCTAGCGGGGCGTATTTT.